This T cell receptor (beta chain) was sequenced in a study of cytomegalovirus exposure and HLA in healthy donors (dated by TCRdb to 2015 to 2018). Turning to the overall study: An earlier analysis of under 600 of the donors reported 250 to 300 Gb of sequence data and more than 90 million unique TCR beta sequences from 150 million to 200 million T cells. HLA typing included class I and class II loci at four-digit resolution. All discovery cohort repertoires had been generated on a single sequencing platform. In a later genetic analysis, genome-wide SNP genotypes for about 55% of the roughly 670 donors were used, and that subset was treated as a discovery cohort. A later analysis re-examined previously published TCR beta repertoires from more than 600 donors and added high-resolution HLA genotyping to investigate patterns of TCR occurrence. Typing coverage differed by locus: A, B, C, DRB1 and DQB1 were typed in roughly 629-630 donors, DQA1 in about 560, DPA1 in some 570, and DPB1 in roughly 470. Besides the first cohort of 500 to 700 subjects, a separate validation cohort made up of 95 to 150 different subjects was used. The genetic ancestry cluster associated with self-reported Caucasian donors included about 84% of the 300 to 400 genotyped donors. To decide whether each TCR beta V gene segment behaved as functional or pseudogenic, an earlier analysis of approximately 620 of the donors relied on high-throughput TCR beta sequencing. The study aimed to test whether cataloging public T cell receptors could reveal signatures of past pathogen exposure. High-throughput TCR immunosequencing, statistical association of individual TCRs with disease status, and machine learning were combined to predict cytomegalovirus infection status. Because of strong linkage in the cohort, five DR-DQ haplotypes were treated as single units for association and clustering. Among about 400 genotyped donors of the cohort, an average of approximately 200,000 unique TCR beta nucleotide sequences was sequenced per donor, of which about 19% were non-productive. The study profiled the T cell repertoires of approximately 700 subjects by immunosequencing and related them to cytomegalovirus serostatus. An early release that covered about 600 HLA-typed donors contained about 300 gigabases of sequencing data and tens of millions of unique TCR sequences. Rather than using new phenotypic data, the later analysis identified candidate immune exposures from TCR beta sequences and from how often those sequences occurred across donors. Donor age, sex, ethnicity and CMV serostatus were collected together with the repertoire data.

Points the paper makes about the study in general: V-gene and J-gene trimming of TCR beta chains was associated with a missense DCLRE1C variant in a later genetic analysis, and the association was replicated in an independent cohort. It was suggested by the authors that the approach could potentially be generalized to other disease states and immunological phenotypes. The 87-base-pair reads could not distinguish some IMGT-functional V segments, including TRBV6-2 and TRBV6-3, so those segments were excluded. The only immune exposure information available for the cohort was CMV serostatus. A few of the identified cytomegalovirus-associated TCR beta chains were confirmed in vitro to be specific for cytomegalovirus antigens. Assigning TCR associations to individual alleles was difficult when HLA alleles, especially DR and DQ, strongly co-occurred. Correlated functional status among segregating V segments might reflect linkage disequilibrium, but an unknown experimental factor could not be ruled out. The classifier was reported to diagnose cytomegalovirus status with high specificity and sensitivity in both the original cohort and the validation cohort. Roughly uniform sequencing depth across donors was assumed in presence/absence analyses, although this assumption may not hold. The earlier analysis of fewer than 750 of the donors excluded around 17 rarely observed V segments, including chromosome 9 orphons, because counts were too low. In a later analysis, some 17,000 TCR beta sequences were associated with specific HLA alleles at a false discovery rate of 0.05. In a later analysis, most CMV-associated TCR beta chains were found to appear HLA-restricted, with HLA associations seemingly driven largely by CMV exposure. A further reported finding was that TCR beta sequences accurately predicted the HLA-A and HLA-B alleles for most subjects in the first cohort. In a later analysis, several top co-occurrence clusters were reported to appear linked to parvovirus B19, influenza, CMV and Epstein-Barr virus. An earlier analysis of approximately 570 of the donors showed that most TCR beta V segments appeared in productive rearrangements either about 87% or about 30% of the time, which broadly matched IMGT annotations. In a later genetic analysis, fewer N-insertions in productive TCRs were reported among donors in an Asian-associated ancestry cluster than the roughly 700-donor mean. Only TCR beta chains were sequenced in this cohort, and the absence of alpha or paired-chain data limited detectable features. In a later analysis, HLA-associated TCR beta chains were found to be more clonally expanded and to have lower generation probabilities than equally common non-associated chains. Across donors, most TCR sequences were observed very rarely, whereas some public TCRs were present in many individuals. In a later analysis, the rate of TCR association differed among HLA loci, with DRB1 alleles having the most associated TCRs and HLA-C alleles having the fewest. A cluster of highly shared sequence variants was judged likely to represent a technical artifact of the sequencing pipeline. Because HLA typing was unavailable for some donors at each locus, only the typed subset was used in association tests. A total of 150 or so TCR beta chains were listed by the study as associated with cytomegalovirus.

Receptor amplification or capture employed the immunoSEQ multiplex PCR assay. For the multiplex PCR, a mixture combining 60 forward primers for TCR Vbeta segments and 13 reverse primers for TCR Jbeta segments was used. Amplification of the CDR3 region of rearranged TCR beta genes was performed with a multiplex PCR assay on genomic DNA. Amplified TCR beta libraries were sequenced as 87-base-pair reads on the Illumina HiSeq System. Concerning the study's data processing: A later analysis counted about 76 million unique TCR beta chains across the 640 or so repertoires, and some 11 million of these chains were shared by at least two donors. Raw reads were error-corrected and collapsed into unique sequences by a nearest-neighbor algorithm in which closely related sequences were merged to remove PCR and sequencing errors. CDR3 sequences were aligned to IMGT reference sequences to assign V, D and J gene segments. For a sequence to be retained, a match of at least six nucleotides was required to both a V gene segment and a J gene segment. Rearrangements were called productive when the CDR3 lacked stop codons and stayed in frame with V and J; all others were non-productive. CDR3 was defined by IMGT convention, running from the second conserved V-encoded cysteine to the conserved J-encoded phenylalanine. In an earlier analysis of more than 550 of the donors, sequences lacking an unambiguous match to a single V gene segment were excluded. In an earlier analysis of a few hundred of the donors, V segments were called functional above 56.7% productive rearrangements and were called segregating when the between-donor standard deviation exceeded 5%. A statistical classification framework was developed to diagnose cytomegalovirus status using the catalog of TCR beta chain sequences. A later analysis assigned V and J genes by comparing TCR nucleotide sequences with IMGT/GENE-DB human TR gene sequences. The TCRdist pipeline was used in a later analysis to assign CDR3 sequences and most-parsimonious VDJ recombination scenarios. A later analysis defined each TCR beta chain by its CDR3 amino acid sequence plus V-gene family, and excluded reads lacking a unique V-gene family. To address suspected cross-contamination and a sequencing artifact, a later analysis removed roughly 580 highly shared, low-generation-probability nucleotide sequences. A later analysis calculated a clonal expansion index for each public chain from normalized within-repertoire ranks of inferred template counts. A later analysis computed generation probabilities with a VDJ recombination model fitted to out-of-frame rearrangements, and checked the results against IGoR. In a later analysis, TCR-TCR, TCR-HLA and TCR-CMV co-occurrence was scored with hypergeometric tests, and a repertoire-size bias correction was applied to TCR pairs. To estimate false discovery rates, a later analysis permuted the HLA or CMV assignments 20 times. In a later analysis, co-occurring TCRs were grouped using DBSCAN, with TCRdist sequence similarity added in when clustering inside HLA-allele-positive subsets. For co-occurrence clustering, repertoires with fewer than 30,000 or more than 120,000 public chains were excluded, along with five repertoires with anomalous nucleotide sharing. TCRdb re-hosts the immuneACCESS table, in-frame sequences only. Its copies lack some clones; in the studies checked, an unresolved V gene accounts for under half of them, and the cause for the rest is not known. V, J and clone size derive from that table, while D and trimming were established from the DNA sequence. This sample comprises fewer than 150,000 clones, 77% of them detected only once. The ten largest clones take up approximately 2% of the sample.

Comments on this clone: Its binding antigen is unknown. No base qualities exist here, and no much larger clone lies one base off it.

Including cysteine and phenylalanine, the CDR3 has 15 amino acids. This entry keeps only the CDR3 DNA: 45 bases, framed from base 1. The germline V gene (reference sequence) sets CDR1 to MNHEY and CDR2 to SMNVEV. V loses 8 bases of germline sequence and J loses 0 bases, and the interval between the two ends is 13 bases. The cohort comprised 666 healthy bone marrow donors. At the time of sampling, all cohort members were nominally healthy, though unrecorded immune exposures were likely present. The donor tested CMV seronegative, placing the donor among the 352 seronegative members of the cohort. Each donor provided a peripheral blood sample, and peripheral blood mononuclear cells were used for TCR beta sequencing. The Qiagen DNeasy Blood Extraction Kit was used to extract genomic DNA from the blood cell samples.

Source material: PBMCs. Here the chain combines TRBV27 and TRBJ2-2; perhaps TRBD2 is the D gene, with 6 bases matching. This TCR came from a man aged 25 to 45 in good health and CMV-seronegative. The CDR3 region has the sequence CASGAGLPNTGELFF. The DNA is as follows: TGTGCCAGCGGTGCGGGACTTCCGAACACCGGGGAGCTGTTTTTT.